This T cell receptor beta chain was documented in a study of OX40 agonist ivuxolimab in advanced cancers. As for the study in general: Hepatocellular carcinoma, melanoma, renal cell or head and neck cancer occurred in dose-escalation patients. General study points: Relatively little clonal expansion, among the lowest observed, appeared in partial responders at 0.1-3.0 mg/kg.

A remark on this clone: The antigen remains undetermined.

No patient had autoimmune disease or received systemic immunosuppression. Patients had blood sampled at baseline and again on cycle 4 day 1 and cycle 7 day 1. Data came from immunoSEQ multiplex PCR; TCRdb stores just in-frame clones and leaves some out. The sample has approximately 82,000 clones; around 94% are singletons. The germline V gene encodes CDR1 LNHNV and CDR2 YYDKDF (reference sequence). CDR3 length: 15 residues. V lost 0 bases to trimming and J lost 3 bases, with 9 bases between them. The sample was CD4+ or CD8+ T cells sorted from blood, taken in a trial of the OX40 agonist ivuxolimab. The V and J genes are TRBV15 and TRBJ1-3; D remains ambiguous. This TCR was recovered from an adult with an advanced solid tumor such as melanoma, head and neck, liver or kidney cancer. CDR3 sequence (DNA): TGTGCCACCAGCAGAGAAGGATCAAGTGGAAACACCATATATTTT. Amino acid sequence: CATSREGSSGNTIYF.